Shown below are 30 T cell receptor beta chains from a single sample sequenced in a study of T cells after posttransplantation cyclophosphamide. Repertoires were generated with immunoSEQ multiplex PCR, while TCRdb's copy carries only in-frame clones and drops some. The data show around 66,000 clones, 93% seen once. Sequencing used PBMCs. The receptors stem from a woman aged 25 to 45 in good health and a related stem cell transplant donor.

The chain links TRBV19 to TRBJ1-5; TRBD1 might be the D (6 bases). There are 15 residues in the CDR3. The germline CDR1 and CDR2 sequences are LNHDA and SQIVND (reference sequence). The V end lost 6 bases, the J end lost 3 bases, and 15 bases lay between the germline ends. CDR3 loop: CASRGGGGFNQPQHF. CDR3 nucleotide sequence: TGTGCCAGTAGAGGGGGAGGGGGATTCAATCAGCCCCAGCATTTT. Drawing the rest from reference TRBV19 and TRBJ1-5, the complete variable domain is DGGITQSPKYLFRKEGQNVTLSCEQNLNHDAMYWYRQDPGQGLRLIYYSQIVNDFQKGDIAEGYSVSREKKESFPLTVTSAQKNPTAFYLCASRGGGGFNQPQHFGDGTRLSIL.

V is TRBV25-1 and J is TRBJ1-2; a possible D gene is TRBD1 (6 bases). Between the trimmed V and J ends, which lost 3 bases and 0 bases, there was a span of 14 bases. Germline V gives CDR1 MGHDK, CDR2 SYGVNS. The CDR3 length is 16 residues. CDR3 loop: CASSDLDRPANYGYTF. DNA for the CDR3: TGTGCCAGCAGTGATCTCGACAGGCCAGCTAACTATGGCTACACCTTC.

Points on this clone: Its ends do not fully match the called genes, so a read error is possible. The rearrangement uses TRBV7-2 and TRBJ1-4; D is unresolved. The CDR3 sequence is 12 residues long. CDR1 is SGHTA and CDR2 is FQGNSA in the germline V gene. The CDR3 reads CASSLTSEKLFF. The CDR3 region has the DNA TGTGCCAGCAGCTTAACTAGTGAAAAACTGTTTTTT.

The chain carries TRBV7-6 and TRBJ2-7, with D tentatively TRBD1 or TRBD2 (5 bases each). Trimming cost V 5 bases and J 7 bases, with 21 bases left between them. Germline lookup yields CDR1 SGHVS and CDR2 FNYEAQ. The CDR3 has 15 residues. The CDR3 is CASSKTGSPGTEQYF. The CDR3 DNA sequence: TGTGCCAGCAGCAAAACCGGGTCCCCCGGGACGGAGCAGTACTTC. Full variable domain (remainder filled in from reference TRBV7-6 and TRBJ2-7): GAGVSQSPRYKVTKRGQDVALRCDPISGHVSLYWYRQALGQGPEFLTYFNYEAQQDKSGLPNDRFSAERPEGSISTLTIQRTEQRDSAMYRCASSKTGSPGTEQYFGPGTRLTVT.

V usage is TRBV7-3 and J usage is TRBJ2-1; D may match TRBD1 or TRBD2 (5 bases each). In germline, CDR1 is SGHTA, CDR2 FQGTGA. The CDR3 contains 12 residues. V shed 5 bases and J shed 10 bases, with 12 bases lying between them. CDR3 amino acids: CASSPTGGEQFF. In nucleotides, the CDR3 is TGTGCCAGCAGCCCTACAGGAGGAGAGCAGTTCTTC.

The count of this clone is one. The rearrangement links TRBV7-9 to TRBJ1-1, with D uncertain. Trimming removed 4 bases from V and 1 base from J, with 13 bases in between. This CDR3 is built from 15 residues. The germline V gene has CDR1 SEHNR and CDR2 FQNEAQ (reference sequence). CDR3 in amino acids: CASSSPGRRNTEAFF. DNA for the CDR3: TGTGCCAGCAGCTCCCCTGGACGGCGGAACACTGAAGCTTTCTTT.

The chain has TRBV14 and TRBJ1-6; D unclear. Germline CDR1 and CDR2: SGHDN and FVKESK. Between the trimmed V and J ends, which lost 1 base and 13 bases, there was a span of 14 bases. The CDR3 is made up of 14 amino acids. This chain's CDR3 is CASSQGVSWAPLHF. As DNA, the CDR3 is TGTGCCAGCAGCCAAGGAGTCAGCTGGGCTCCCCTCCACTTT.

In nucleotides, the CDR3 is TGCAGCGTTGAAGAAATCACCGGGTCCTATGGTGGCTACACCTTC. Protein: CSVEEITGSYGGYTF. The V call is TRBV29-1, the J call TRBJ1-2, with D uncertain. The V end was cut by 0 bases, the J end by 7 bases, with 18 bases between. Germline assignment: CDR1 SQVTM and CDR2 ANQGSEA. CDR3 length: 15 amino acids.

In the case of this clone: At one end the junction does not follow the germline gene, possibly because of a read error. The rearrangement uses TRBV5-1 and TRBJ1-2, with D maybe TRBD1 (5 bases). There are 14 residues in the CDR3. The germline gives CDR1 SGHRS, CDR2 YFSETQ. This CDR3 reads CASNLRGENYGYTF. The CDR3, as DNA: TGCGCCAGCAACTTGAGGGGTGAGAACTATGGCTACACCTTC.

This chain uses TRBV18 with TRBJ2-3, with D unresolved. The germline gives CDR1 KGHSH, CDR2 LQKENI. Trimming took 3 bases from V and 0 from J, leaving 13 bases between them. The length of the CDR3 is 16 residues. CDR3 region: CASSPPNLYSTDTQYF. The CDR3 DNA reads as TGTGCCAGCTCACCCCCCAACCTCTACAGCACAGATACGCAGTATTTT.

The chain uses TRBV13 and TRBJ1-1; D gene unclear. Germline assignment: CDR1 PRHDT and CDR2 FYEKMQ (reference sequence). CDR3 length: 14 residues. Deletions cut 3 bases from V and 4 bases from J, with 12 bases between. CDR3 region: CASSLGPSVTEAFF. CDR3 nucleotide sequence: TGTGCCAGCAGCTTGGGTCCGTCGGTCACTGAAGCTTTCTTT.

The rearrangement joins TRBV2 to TRBJ1-1, with D uncertain. The ends were cut back, 11 bases at V and 0 bases at J, with 7 bases in the middle. CDR3 length: 11 amino acids. Per germline, CDR1 SNHLY and CDR2 FYNNEI. In DNA, the CDR3 is TGTGCCGGAGGGTTGAACACTGAAGCTTTCTTT. It specifies CAGGLNTEAFF.

V usage is TRBV7-2 and J usage is TRBJ2-3; 12 bases line up with TRBD2. The CDR3 totals 17 residues. Germline V gene sequence: CDR1 SGHTA, CDR2 FQGNSA. Trimming removed 5 bases from V and 4 bases from J; junction bases left unmatched: 10. The CDR3 protein is CASSLLASGGAADTQYF. The CDR3 DNA sequence: TGTGCCAGCAGCCTACTCGCTAGCGGGGGGGCGGCAGATACGCAGTATTTT. The full variable domain, rest sourced from reference TRBV7-2 and TRBJ2-3, is GAGVSQSPSNKVTEKGKDVELRCDPISGHTALYWYRQSLGQGLEFLIYFQGNSAPDKSGLPSDRFSAERTGGSVSTLTIQRTQQEDSAVYLCASSLLASGGAADTQYFGPGTRLTVL.

The V gene is TRBV5-1, the J gene TRBJ2-1; a possible D gene is TRBD2 (6 bases). The CDR3 has 17 amino acids. V was shortened by 1 base and J by 5 bases, with 19 bases between the two germline ends. Germline V gene sequence: CDR1 SGHRS, CDR2 YFSETQ. CDR3 region: CASSLRPGARPDNEQFF. Here the CDR3 DNA reads TGCGCCAGCAGCTTGCGACCGGGAGCGCGACCCGACAATGAGCAGTTCTTC.

The rearrangement uses TRBV7-2 and TRBJ2-7; D is uncertain. Looked up from germline, CDR1 is SGHTA and CDR2 is FQGNSA. V gave up 3 bases and J gave up 3 bases, with 9 bases separating them. This CDR3 contains 13 residues. In DNA, the CDR3 is TGTGCCAGCAGCTTCTTATGGGGCTACGAGCAGTACTTC. It specifies CASSFLWGYEQYF.

The V call is TRBV10-3, the J call TRBJ1-1, with TRBD1 identical over 9 bases. From germline, CDR1 is ENHRY and CDR2 SYGVKD. V lost 4 bases to trimming and J lost 2 bases; unmatched junction nucleotides: 8. This CDR3 is built from 16 residues. The CDR3 sequence is CAISVSLGQGNTEAFF. The DNA for the CDR3 is TGTGCCATCAGTGTAAGTCTGGGACAGGGAAACACTGAAGCTTTCTTT.

V usage is TRBV5-1 and J usage is TRBJ2-3; 10 bases are a match to TRBD2. J gave up 2 bases and V 0 bases, and 9 bases lay outside the gene matches. The length of the CDR3 is 18 residues. The germline CDR1 and CDR2 sequences are SGHRS and YFSETQ. This CDR3 is CASSLASGGAYSTDTQYF. The CDR3 region has the DNA TGCGCCAGCAGCTTGGCCAGCGGGGGGGCATACTCCACAGATACGCAGTATTTT.

This clone has more than one count but fewer than ten. The chain joins TRBV6-4 to TRBJ1-1; weak D call: TRBD1 (5 bases). This CDR3 has 14 amino acids. Germline V CDR1 and CDR2: MRHNA, SNTAGT. V lost 4 bases and J lost 4, with 13 bases in between. This CDR3 reads CASSAGPGSTEAFF. The CDR3 bases are TGTGCCAGCAGTGCAGGGCCGGGGAGCACTGAAGCTTTCTTT.

The CDR3 DNA reads TGTGCCAGTAGTAAGGCAGGGGAGGGGACCGGGGAGCTGTTTTTT. It specifies CASSKAGEGTGELFF. The J gene is TRBJ2-2, the V gene TRBV19; tentative D call: TRBD2 (7 bases). Germline CDR1 reads LNHDA; CDR2 reads SQIVND (reference sequence). Trimming stripped 4 bases from V and 5 bases from J, with 14 bases between. The CDR3 contains 15 residues.

The CDR3 nucleotides are TGTGCCAGCAGTGGGGGGGAGAGCAATCAGCCCCAGCATTTT. It codes for CASSGGESNQPQHF. The V gene is TRBV9, the J gene TRBJ1-5, with D possibly matching TRBD1 (5 bases). The CDR3 runs to 14 residues. Per germline, CDR1 SGDLS and CDR2 YYNGEE. Trimming took 5 bases from V and 1 from J, leaving 10 bases between them.

The V and J genes are TRBV7-2 and TRBJ1-4; a weak D match, TRBD1 (5 bases). Germline V lookup: CDR1 SGHTA, CDR2 FQGNSA. With 3 bases removed from V and 4 bases from J, the gap between germline ends came to 15 bases. CDR3 length equals 16 residues. Written as DNA, the CDR3 is TGTGCCAGCAGCTTGAGCGTGACAGACTATAATGAAAAACTGTTTTTT. Translation gives CASSLSVTDYNEKLFF.

The chain employs TRBV11-3 and TRBJ2-6; maybe TRBD1 (6 bases). The V end lost 5 bases, the J end lost 4 bases, and 15 bases lay between the germline ends. This CDR3 is 16 amino acids long. Germline lookup yields CDR1 SGHNT and CDR2 YENEEA. In DNA form, the CDR3 reads TGTGCCAGCAGCCCCAGTGCAGGGGACGGGGCCAACGTCCTGACTTTC. Encoded protein: CASSPSAGDGANVLTF.

V is TRBV28 and J is TRBJ2-1; TRBD2 is a possible D gene (5 bases). This CDR3 has 12 residues. The V gene's germline CDR1 is MDHEN and CDR2 SYDVKM. Trimming removed 6 bases at V and 7 bases at J, with 10 bases between. CDR3: CASRESGNEQFF. The CDR3 region has the DNA TGTGCCAGCAGGGAATCGGGAAATGAGCAGTTCTTC.

The rearrangement joins TRBV6-1 to TRBJ2-2; 13 bases line up with TRBD2. The CDR3 contains 17 residues. CDR1 is MNHNS, CDR2 SASEGT, per germline. Germline trimming cut 4 bases from V and 2 bases from J; bases unmatched to any gene: 4. The CDR3 nucleotides read TGTGCCAGCAGTGGACTAGCGGGGGGCGGTAACACCGGGGAGCTGTTTTTT. Translating it yields CASSGLAGGGNTGELFF.

This chain uses TRBV4-1 with TRBJ2-3, with TRBD2 identical over 9 bases. CDR1 MGHRA and CDR2 YSYEKL come from the germline V gene. Trimming removed 0 bases from V and 6 bases from J; junction bases left unmatched: 7. CDR3 length: 16 residues. As DNA, the CDR3 is TGCGCCAGCAGCCAAGATCTCGCGGGGGGGGTGGATACGCAGTATTTT. Its translation: CASSQDLAGGVDTQYF.

The chain carries TRBV6-8 and TRBJ2-7; 8 bases are shared with TRBD1. Per germline, CDR1 MNHGY and CDR2 SAAAGT. Trimming took 10 bases from V and 3 from J; bases not matched to a gene: 11. CDR3 length equals 14 residues. The CDR3 loop reads CATPFGQGIYEQYF. For the CDR3, the DNA is TGTGCCACTCCGTTCGGACAGGGTATCTACGAGCAGTACTTC.

The CDR3, as DNA: TGCGCCAGCACCCCTAGCGGGGGGACCGGGGAGCTGTTTTTT. This encodes CASTPSGGTGELFF. This chain uses TRBV10-2 with TRBJ2-2; 11 bases map to TRBD2. After removal of 7 bases from V and 5 bases from J, the junction contained 3 bases not matched to a gene. Germline V gives CDR1 WSHSY, CDR2 SAAADI. This CDR3 comprises 14 residues.

The genes are TRBV4-3 and TRBJ2-3, with D hard to call. Trimming took 0 bases from V and 8 from J, leaving 6 bases between them. The CDR3 covers 12 residues. CDR1 and CDR2 from the germline V gene are LGHNA and YSLEER. The CDR3 loop reads CASSQDRSTQYF. The CDR3 bases are TGCGCCAGCAGCCAAGATAGGAGTACGCAGTATTTT.

This rearrangement joins TRBV5-5 to TRBJ1-1; D perhaps matches TRBD1 (5 bases). Trimming removed 4 bases at V and 6 bases at J, with 19 bases between. The CDR3 has 15 residues. CDR1 and CDR2 from the germline V gene are SGHKS and YYEKEE (reference sequence). The CDR3 coding sequence is TGTGCCAGCAGCCAAATAATTCATTCGGGACCTGAAGCTTTCTTT. Protein product: CASSQIIHSGPEAFF.

This chain links TRBV5-4 with TRBJ1-5, with a tentative D call TRBD1 (6 bases). The CDR3 consists of 14 residues. V lost 3 bases to trimming and J lost 5 bases, with 12 bases between them. CDR1 is SGHNT, CDR2 YYREEE, per germline (reference sequence). CDR3 protein: CASSYAGADQPQHF. For the CDR3, the DNA is TGTGCCAGCAGCTACGCGGGGGCGGATCAGCCCCAGCATTTT.